A selection of T cell receptor beta chains follows, all from one sample in a study of T cell repertoires in cytomegalovirus infection. TCRdb recomputed calls from the reads with MiXCR, one row per CDR3 protein. The sample shows about 740,000 distinct CDR3 sequences, around a third of them seen only once. No antigen is known for these receptors. The source material was cultured PBMCs, sampled from culture after CMV antigen stimulation. Receptors originate from a human donor in good health (CMV status not recorded). Some clones in this sample may be carry-over from other donors' samples. Each CDR3 is given with its conserved first and last residue. Fields, in order: clone size, D gene, V gene, J gene, CDR3 protein, CDR3 DNA. D genes are given only for firm matches. The size of a clone is reported for some rows only, either as once, few or many, or as a class for expanded clones.

clone_size: .; d_call: .; v_call: TRBV6-6; j_call: TRBJ2-5; cdr3_aa: CASSAVATGTQYF; cdr3_nt: TGTGCCAGCAGTGCCGTGGCTACCGGGACCCAGTACTTC
clone_size: few; d_call: .; v_call: TRBV6-1; j_call: TRBJ1-6; cdr3_aa: CASSTFGFSSSYNSPLHF; cdr3_nt: TGTGCCAGCAGTACTTTTGGTTTCTCGAGCTCCTATAATTCACCCCTCCACTTT
clone_size: .; d_call: .; v_call: TRBV7-2; j_call: TRBJ2-1; cdr3_aa: CASRPLVMRHNEQFF; cdr3_nt: TGTGCCAGCAGACCACTAGTGATGAGACACAATGAGCAGTTCTTC
clone_size: .; d_call: .; v_call: TRBV10-3; j_call: TRBJ2-2; cdr3_aa: CAISPSGRNTGELFF; cdr3_nt: TGTGCCATCAGTCCCAGCGGACGGAACACCGGGGAGCTGTTTTTT
clone_size: many; d_call: TRBD1; v_call: TRBV7-2; j_call: TRBJ1-5; cdr3_aa: CASSLGQGWNQPQHF; cdr3_nt: TGTGCCAGCAGCTTAGGACAGGGCTGGAATCAGCCCCAGCATTTT
clone_size: few; d_call: .; v_call: TRBV6-4; j_call: TRBJ2-3; cdr3_aa: CASRHREGGADTQYF; cdr3_nt: TGTGCCAGCAGGCACAGGGAAGGAGGCGCAGATACGCAGTATTTT
clone_size: .; d_call: TRBD1; v_call: TRBV28; j_call: TRBJ1-2; cdr3_aa: CASTGDRLRGYTF; cdr3_nt: TGTGCCAGCACCGGGGACAGGCTGCGGGGCTACACCTTC
clone_size: few; d_call: .; v_call: TRBV29-1; j_call: TRBJ2-3; cdr3_aa: CSAEVGGADTQYF; cdr3_nt: TGCAGCGCCGAAGTGGGGGGAGCAGATACGCAGTATTTT
clone_size: .; d_call: .; v_call: TRBV27; j_call: TRBJ2-3; cdr3_aa: CASSLPGRRQYF; cdr3_nt: TGTGCCAGCAGCCTCCCTGGGAGGCGGCAGTATTTT
clone_size: .; d_call: TRBD2; v_call: TRBV10-3; j_call: TRBJ2-3; cdr3_aa: CAVKPGLGVSLMSTDTQYF; cdr3_nt: TGTGCCGTAAAGCCGGGACTAGGGGTATCCCTTATGAGCACAGATACGCAGTATTTT
clone_size: few; d_call: TRBD1; v_call: TRBV7-9; j_call: TRBJ2-3; cdr3_aa: CASSLTGGNTDTQYF; cdr3_nt: TGTGCCAGCAGCCTAACAGGGGGGAACACAGATACGCAGTATTTT
clone_size: few; d_call: .; v_call: TRBV7-4; j_call: TRBJ2-6; cdr3_aa: CASSSPSVLSGANVLTF; cdr3_nt: TGTGCCAGCAGCTCCCCATCGGTTCTCTCTGGGGCCAACGTCCTGACTTTC
clone_size: few; d_call: .; v_call: TRBV7-2; j_call: TRBJ1-2; cdr3_aa: CASSSGQSYYGYTF; cdr3_nt: TGTGCCAGCAGCTCCGGACAGAGCTACTATGGCTACACCTTC
clone_size: many; d_call: .; v_call: TRBV6-2/TRBV6-3; j_call: TRBJ2-1; cdr3_aa: CASSYSGGTTTYNEQFF; cdr3_nt: TGTGCCAGCAGTTACTCCGGAGGGACAACTACCTACAATGAGCAGTTCTTC
clone_size: .; d_call: TRBD2; v_call: TRBV20-1; j_call: TRBJ2-5; cdr3_aa: CSARDGLAALETQYF; cdr3_nt: TGCAGTGCTAGAGATGGGCTAGCGGCTCTAGAGACCCAGTACTTC
clone_size: .; d_call: .; v_call: TRBV7-2; j_call: TRBJ1-2; cdr3_aa: CASSLEGRYYGYTF; cdr3_nt: TGTGCCAGCAGCTTAGAGGGCAGGTACTATGGCTACACCTTC
clone_size: .; d_call: .; v_call: TRBV5-4; j_call: TRBJ2-2; cdr3_aa: CASSLPGTPLTGELFF; cdr3_nt: TGTGCCAGCAGCTTACCCGGGACACCCCTCACCGGGGAGCTGTTTTTT
clone_size: .; d_call: .; v_call: TRBV7-9; j_call: TRBJ2-3; cdr3_aa: CASSFIVGEADTQYF; cdr3_nt: TGTGCCAGCAGCTTCATAGTGGGCGAGGCAGATACGCAGTATTTT
clone_size: .; d_call: TRBD2; v_call: TRBV7-6; j_call: TRBJ2-1; cdr3_aa: CASSSGSSGGKNYNEQFF; cdr3_nt: TGTGCCAGCAGCTCGGGGTCTAGCGGGGGAAAAAACTACAATGAGCAGTTCTTC
clone_size: few; d_call: TRBD1; v_call: TRBV10-3; j_call: TRBJ1-6; cdr3_aa: CAISDQDRSSPLHF; cdr3_nt: TGTGCCATCAGTGATCAGGACAGGTCCTCACCCCTCCACTTT
clone_size: .; d_call: TRBD1; v_call: TRBV27; j_call: TRBJ1-1; cdr3_aa: CASSSPGQHEAFF; cdr3_nt: TGTGCCAGCTCCTCGCCGGGACAGCATGAAGCTTTCTTT
clone_size: many; d_call: TRBD1; v_call: TRBV7-8; j_call: TRBJ1-4; cdr3_aa: CASSWDRAGASNEKLFF; cdr3_nt: TGTGCCAGCAGCTGGGACAGGGCAGGAGCGTCTAATGAAAAACTGTTTTTT
clone_size: .; d_call: .; v_call: TRBV20-1; j_call: TRBJ2-7; cdr3_aa: CSASRGDRPTYEQYF; cdr3_nt: TGCAGTGCTAGTCGAGGTGACAGGCCCACCTACGAGCAGTACTTC
clone_size: medium-sized; d_call: .; v_call: TRBV6-1; j_call: TRBJ2-5; cdr3_aa: CASSHTTFPVETQYF; cdr3_nt: TGTGCCAGCAGCCACACCACTTTTCCTGTGGAGACCCAGTACTTC
clone_size: many; d_call: TRBD1; v_call: TRBV7-2; j_call: TRBJ1-1; cdr3_aa: CAGASGQGVGTEAFF; cdr3_nt: TGTGCCGGCGCGTCAGGACAGGGAGTAGGCACTGAAGCTTTCTTT
clone_size: .; d_call: .; v_call: TRBV11-2; j_call: TRBJ1-4; cdr3_aa: CASSLAGMAEKLFF; cdr3_nt: TGTGCCAGCAGCTTAGCAGGGATGGCTGAAAAACTGTTTTTT
clone_size: many; d_call: .; v_call: TRBV7-2; j_call: TRBJ1-2; cdr3_aa: CASSLRGATYGYTF; cdr3_nt: TGTGCCAGCAGCTTAAGGGGCGCGACCTATGGCTACACCTTC
clone_size: few; d_call: .; v_call: TRBV6-1; j_call: TRBJ2-3; cdr3_aa: CASSEQARAGRDTQYF; cdr3_nt: TGTGCCAGCAGTGAACAGGCTCGTGCCGGAAGAGATACGCAGTATTTT
clone_size: .; d_call: TRBD1; v_call: TRBV12-3/TRBV12-4; j_call: TRBJ2-2; cdr3_aa: CASSDRGRPGELFF; cdr3_nt: TGTGCCAGCAGCGACAGGGGCCGTCCCGGGGAGCTGTTTTTT
clone_size: few; d_call: .; v_call: TRBV11-2; j_call: TRBJ1-1; cdr3_aa: CASSLDKRSTEAFF; cdr3_nt: TGTGCCAGCAGCTTAGATAAAAGGAGCACTGAAGCTTTCTTT